The 14 T cell receptor beta chains below were found in one sample sequenced in a study of cytomegalovirus exposure and HLA in healthy donors. It was with 60 Vbeta and 13 Jbeta primers that the PCR ran. Sequenced by immunoSEQ multiplex PCR; TCRdb stores in-frame clones only, minus some. In the table there are 200,000 or so clones, roughly 87% of which are singletons. The sample consisted of PBMCs. The receptors derive from a girl under three years old in good health and CMV-seronegative.

This clone has a handful of counts. This chain links TRBV30 with TRBJ1-2; 9 positions agree with TRBD1. The CDR3 length is 13 residues. V was clipped by 3 bases and J by 7 bases; unmatched bases: 6. Germline CDR1 GTSNPN, CDR2 SVGIG (reference sequence). The CDR3 protein is CAWSQQGAGGYTF. The CDR3 nucleotides are TGTGCCTGGAGCCAACAGGGGGCGGGTGGCTACACCTTC. The whole variable domain, remainder taken from reference TRBV30 and TRBJ1-2, is SQTIHQWPATLVQPVGSPLSLECTVEGTSNPNLYWYRQAAGRGLQLLFYSVGIGQISSEVPQNLSASRPQDRQFILSSKKLLLSDSGFYLCAWSQQGAGGYTFGSGTRLTVV.

CDR3 DNA sequence: TGTGCCAGCAGTTACACACAGGGGGCCGCTGGAAACACCATATATTTT. This gives the protein CASSYTQGAAGNTIYF. The chain employs TRBV6-6 and TRBJ1-3; 9 nucleotides line up with TRBD1. From germline, CDR1 is MNHNY and CDR2 SVGAGI (reference sequence). The junction had 4 bases not matched to a gene; V was cut back by 2 bases and J by 2 bases. This CDR3 is 16 amino acids long.

The chain recombines TRBV10-3 with TRBJ1-2, with 11 bases lining up with TRBD1. Looked up from germline, CDR1 is ENHRY and CDR2 is SYGVKD. There are 16 residues in the CDR3. With V trimmed by 3 bases and J by 4 bases, 7 bases remained unmatched. CDR3 DNA sequence: TGTGCCATCAGTGACCCGGGACAGGGGGAAGGCTATGGCTACACCTTC. Residues: CAISDPGQGEGYGYTF.

This rearrangement joins TRBV6-4 to TRBJ2-3; D perhaps matches TRBD1 (6 bases). V was cut by 5 bases and J by 0 bases, with 15 bases left in between. The CDR3 runs to 16 residues. Germline-derived CDR1 and CDR2 are MRHNA and SNTAGT. CDR3: CASSPLTGASTDTQYF. The CDR3 DNA follows: TGTGCCAGCAGTCCTCTGACAGGAGCTAGCACAGATACGCAGTATTTT.

V is TRBV2 and J is TRBJ1-5; maybe TRBD1 (6 bases). The CDR3 is made up of 15 amino acids. The germline gives CDR1 SNHLY, CDR2 FYNNEI. V gave up 7 bases and J gave up 7 bases, with 20 bases separating them. CDR3 sequence reads: CASKDSTGRGQPQHF. CDR3 bases: TGTGCCAGCAAGGATTCAACAGGGAGGGGACAGCCCCAGCATTTT.

V and J are TRBV30 and TRBJ2-7, with 16 bases identical to TRBD2. The V gene end was trimmed by 1 base and the J gene end by 6 bases; junction bases not matched to a gene: 12. This CDR3 is built from 18 residues. Germline assignment: CDR1 GTSNPN and CDR2 SVGIG (reference sequence). Here the CDR3 reads CAWSGDRGLAGGPVEQYF. DNA of the CDR3: TGTGCCTGGAGTGGGGACAGGGGACTAGCGGGGGGGCCGGTCGAGCAGTACTTC.

On this clone: Other nucleotide sequences in the sample specify the same CDR3. The rearrangement joins TRBV7-9 to TRBJ1-4; unclear D gene. Germline CDR1 and CDR2: SEHNR and FQNEAQ (reference sequence). CDR3 size: 12 residues. V dropped 1 base and J dropped 8 bases, with 5 bases sitting between them. This CDR3 reads CASSLGGEKLFF. In nucleotides, the CDR3 is TGTGCCAGCAGCTTAGGCGGGGAAAAACTGTTTTTT. The full variable domain, rest sourced from reference TRBV7-9 and TRBJ1-4, is DTGVSQNPRHKITKRGQNVTFRCDPISEHNRLYWYRQTLGQGPEFLTYFQNEAQLEKSRLLSDRFSAERPKGSFSTLEIQRTEQGDSAMYLCASSLGGEKLFFGSGTQLSVL.

V usage is TRBV5-4 and J usage is TRBJ2-1; TRBD1 matches 11 bases. CDR3 length: 15 amino acids. Germline assignment: CDR1 SGHNT and CDR2 YYREEE (reference sequence). The V gene end was trimmed by 4 bases and the J gene end by 6 bases; junction bases not matched to a gene: 6. DNA of the CDR3: TGTGCCAGCAGCCCTGGACAGGGGGCATTCAATGAGCAGTTCTTC. This translates into CASSPGQGAFNEQFF.

Comment on this clone: At the DNA level, this CDR3 is encoded by other sequences in the same sample as well. The V gene is TRBV9, the J gene TRBJ2-3; a possible D gene is TRBD1 (5 bases). In germline, CDR1 is SGDLS, CDR2 YYNGEE. Trimming pared 3 bases from V and 6 bases from J, leaving 5 bases between. This CDR3 region has 11 residues. This CDR3 is CASSAGDTQYF. CDR3 bases: TGTGCCAGCAGCGCAGGGGATACGCAGTATTTT.

This rearrangement joins TRBV7-9 to TRBJ2-1; possible D gene TRBD2, 6 bases. Germline V gene lookup returns CDR1 SEHNR and CDR2 FQNEAQ (reference sequence). This CDR3 is 11 amino acids long. Deletions cut 2 bases from V and 16 bases from J, with 12 bases between. CDR3 sequence reads: CASSLPGVLFF. The CDR3 bases are TGTGCCAGCAGCTTACCGGGGGTTCTCTTCTTC.

In its sample, this clone was seen a few times. The chain couples TRBV30 to TRBJ2-5; TRBD2 aligns across 8 bases. Germline-derived CDR1 and CDR2 are GTSNPN and SVGIG (reference sequence). The CDR3 spans 16 residues. The ends lost 0 bases at V and 7 bases at J; junction bases unmatched: 13. In DNA, the CDR3 is TGTGCCTGGAGTGTAGGGGGGACTAGGTGGGCGGGGACCCAGTACTTC. The encoded protein is CAWSVGGTRWAGTQYF.

This chain connects TRBV29-1 to TRBJ2-3; 9 nucleotides match TRBD1. V lost 3 bases to trimming and J lost 8 bases; unmatched junction nucleotides: 9. This CDR3 comprises 14 residues. The germline CDR1 and CDR2 sequences are SQVTM and ANQGSEA. The CDR3 is CSVDPQGAVGTQYF. CDR3 DNA: TGCAGCGTTGACCCACAGGGGGCGGTGGGTACGCAGTATTTT.

Points on this clone: An end of the junction does not agree with germline; a read error may underlie this. The CDR3 sequence: CSSSPGDQPQHF. The CDR3 region has the DNA TGTTCCAGCAGCCCGGGGGATCAGCCCCAGCATTTT. The chain joins TRBV7-9 to TRBJ1-5; D may be TRBD1 (5 bases). CDR3 length: 12 residues. CDR1 is SEHNR, CDR2 FQNEAQ, per germline (reference sequence). Supplemented by reference TRBV7-9 and TRBJ1-5, the full variable domain reads DTGVSQNPRHKITKRGQNVTFRCDPISEHNRLYWYRQTLGQGPEFLTYFQNEAQLEKSRLLSDRFSAERPKGSFSTLEIQRTEQGDSAMYLCSSSPGDQPQHFGDGTRLSIL.

V gene TRBV2 combines with J gene TRBJ1-1, with D perhaps TRBD1 (6 bases). This CDR3 spans 14 amino acids. The V end lost 6 bases, the J end lost 4 bases, and 15 bases lay between the germline ends. The germline V gene has CDR1 SNHLY and CDR2 FYNNEI. CDR3 amino acids: CASSYTGSSTEAFF. CDR3 nucleotide sequence: TGTGCCAGCAGCTACACAGGGAGTTCCACTGAAGCTTTCTTT.